This T cell receptor beta chain was captured by sequencing in a study of T-cell memory formation after mild COVID-19. Across the whole study: Clustering of TCRs was largely donor specific.

Constant-segment primers served in 5'RACE that generated TCR alpha and TCR beta cDNA libraries bearing sample barcodes and UMIs. Via MiXCR, TCRdb re-called the 5' RACE reads, giving one row per CDR3 protein. The sample has a few hundred thousand distinct CDR3 sequences, approximately 15% seen once. This clonotype showed up just a few times. As yet, its antigen is unknown. After removal of 5 bases from V and 0 bases from J, the junction contained 5 bases not matched to a gene. Germline lookup yields CDR1 SEHNR and CDR2 FQNEAQ (reference sequence). The CDR3 is made up of 15 amino acids. General study findings and limits: Clones contracting day 15 to 85 were balanced CD4/CD8; later expanders leaned CD4+.

The receptor comes from a man aged 18 to 30 who had mild COVID-19 (a few samples of this study predate the infection). Cell type and time point are not known. Sequenced material: PBMCs or a T cell subset sorted from them (not recorded which). The genes are TRBV7-9 and TRBJ2-3, with 7 bases matching TRBD2. Here the CDR3 DNA reads TGTGCCAGCAGCCAAGGGACTACGAGCACAGATACGCAGTATTTT. Its protein is CASSQGTTSTDTQYF.